This T cell receptor (beta chain) was sequenced during a study of CXCR3-negative and CXCR3-positive naive CD8 T cells. Study context: Across all libraries, TRB reads numbered 120 million to 150 million, with about 1.5 +/- 0.3 million in each library. Overall study results and limits: Memory cells diverged, while naive CXCR3-positive and CXCR3-negative cells had similar TRBV-TRBJ usage. Comparison of naive cells showed more hydrophobic TRB CDR3s in CXCR3-positive than in CXCR3-negative naive cells. Because surface CD5 did not distinguish the naive subsets, TCR strength was inferred from TRB CDR3 properties. Fresh PBMCs were used in most assays, and CXCR3 expression partially decreased after cryopreservation.

A note on this clonotype: Antigen unknown.

UMI labels and 5' RACE were used to prepare the TRB cDNA libraries. TCRdb re-analyzed the 5' RACE reads; it lists each CDR3 protein once, without DNA. The clone table shows under 8,000 distinct CDR3 sequences, with the ten largest holding approximately 1.3%. CDR3 length: 17 amino acids. Germline lookup yields CDR1 SGHAT and CDR2 FQNNGV. The sequence came from a human donor in good health. Some clones in this sample may be carry-over from other donors' samples. Source material: naive CXCR3+ CD8+ T cells from blood. The sample's subset: CD45RO-CCR7+CD27+CD95- naive CD8+ T cells expressing CXCR3 (TNR3+). This chain uses TRBV11-2 with TRBJ2-1; no DNA is available, so the TRBD2 call from TCRdb remains unchecked. This CDR3 reads CASSSLPGTSGGDEQFF.